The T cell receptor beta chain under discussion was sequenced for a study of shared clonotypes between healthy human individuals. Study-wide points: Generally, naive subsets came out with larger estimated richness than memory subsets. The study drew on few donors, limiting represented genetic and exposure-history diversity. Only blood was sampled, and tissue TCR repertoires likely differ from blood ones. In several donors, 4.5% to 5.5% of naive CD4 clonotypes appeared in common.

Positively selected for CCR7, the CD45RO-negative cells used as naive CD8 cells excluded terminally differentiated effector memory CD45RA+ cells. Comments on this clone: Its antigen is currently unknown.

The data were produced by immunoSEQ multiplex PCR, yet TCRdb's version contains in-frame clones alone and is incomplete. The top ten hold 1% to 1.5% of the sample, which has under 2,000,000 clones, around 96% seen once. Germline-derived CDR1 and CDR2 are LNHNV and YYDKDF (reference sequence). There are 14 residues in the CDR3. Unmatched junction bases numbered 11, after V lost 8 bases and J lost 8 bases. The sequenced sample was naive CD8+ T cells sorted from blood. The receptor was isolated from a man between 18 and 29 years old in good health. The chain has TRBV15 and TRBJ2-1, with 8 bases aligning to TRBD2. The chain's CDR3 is CATRAGGEIHEQFF. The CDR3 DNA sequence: TGTGCCACCCGCGCGGGGGGAGAGATCCATGAGCAGTTCTTC.